This T cell receptor beta chain originates from a study of T-cell reconstitution after alpha-beta-depleted transplantation in children. Researchers prepared the TCRbeta library using unique molecular identifiers, the study reports. TCRdb processed the PCR reads anew with MiXCR; each CDR3 protein has one entry. Here the sample spans some 520,000 distinct CDR3 sequences, less than 35% being singletons. In this sample, this clonotype turned up a few times. The TCR originated in a human donor who donated a stem cell graft to a child with aplastic anemia. The sample was PBMCs from the stem cell graft donor, taken from the stem cell graft.

CDR3 loop: CASSLELFSYEQYF. DNA of the CDR3: TGTGCCAGCAGCTTAGAGCTTTTCTCCTACGAGCAGTACTTC. The chain couples TRBV7-9 to TRBJ2-7; D is ambiguous. This CDR3 region has 14 residues. Germline V gene lookup returns CDR1 SEHNR and CDR2 FQNEAQ (reference sequence). V was trimmed by 1 base and J by 0 bases, leaving 7 bases between them.